The source of this T cell receptor beta chain is a study of blood T cell repertoires in COVID-19. This clone was seen only a few times. Per the study methods: It was from reference gene primer amplification that nucleated cell counts were estimated. Profiling relied on immunoSEQ multiplex PCR, and the TCRdb table lists in-frame clones only, not all of them. Clonal size and the V and J genes are those of that table, whereas D and trimming came from the DNA. This table has tens of thousands of clones, 89% appearing once. V trimming: 6 bases; J trimming: 0 bases; junction bases outside the gene matches: 16. CDR3 size: 19 residues. Germline V lookup: CDR1 LNHDA, CDR2 SQIVND (reference sequence).

Sample: peripheral blood. The chain carries TRBV19 and TRBJ1-1; TRBD1 agrees at 10 bases. The TCR sequence derives from a man in his sixties or seventies with active or convalescent COVID-19. Here the CDR3 reads CASSWGQGLPWGMNTEAFF. The CDR3 DNA is TGTGCCAGTAGCTGGGGACAGGGGCTACCTTGGGGTATGAACACTGAAGCTTTCTTT.